This is a list of T cell receptor beta chains from one sample in a study. TCRdb re-analysed the RT-PCR reads in MiXCR, keeping a single row per CDR3 protein. The sample consists of fewer than 800,000 distinct CDR3 sequences, 14% of them appearing once. The sequencing sample was made of memory CD4+ T cells from blood. Every receptor here comes from a female donor in good health, serving as a healthy control. The CDR3 runs from the conserved cysteine through the conserved F or W. The order of the fields is CDR3 length, D gene, clone size, V gene, J gene, CDR3 protein, CDR3 DNA. A D gene is named only where the DNA matches it firmly. Clone size appears in some rows only: once, few, many, or a class for an expanded clone.

len: 14; d_gene: .; abundance: .; v_gene: TRBV12-3/TRBV12-4; j_gene: TRBJ2-3; CDR3aa: CASGNSVSTDTQYF; CDR3nt: TGTGCCAGCGGAAACAGCGTCAGCACAGATACGCAGTATTTT
len: 15; d_gene: TRBD2; abundance: many; v_gene: TRBV12-3/TRBV12-4; j_gene: TRBJ2-5; CDR3aa: CASSRRGGGLETQYF; CDR3nt: TGTGCCAGCAGCCGGCGGGGGGGAGGATTGGAGACCCAGTACTTC
len: 14; d_gene: .; abundance: many; v_gene: TRBV4-1; j_gene: TRBJ2-3; CDR3aa: CASSRNTVADTQYF; CDR3nt: TGCGCCAGCAGCCGTAACACAGTGGCAGATACGCAGTATTTT
len: 17; d_gene: .; abundance: .; v_gene: TRBV7-2; j_gene: TRBJ2-7; CDR3aa: CASSLTPNRDKPYEQYF; CDR3nt: TGTGCCAGCAGCTTAACCCCCAACCGGGACAAACCCTACGAGCAGTACTTC
len: 11; d_gene: .; abundance: .; v_gene: TRBV29-1; j_gene: TRBJ1-2; CDR3aa: CSVVGSGVNTF; CDR3nt: TGCAGCGTTGTCGGGAGTGGAGTGAACACCTTC
len: 13; d_gene: .; abundance: .; v_gene: TRBV7-9; j_gene: TRBJ1-1; CDR3aa: CASSPQGQREAFF; CDR3nt: TGTGCCAGCAGCCCACAGGGCCAACGAGAAGCTTTCTTT
len: 13; d_gene: TRBD1; abundance: few; v_gene: TRBV28; j_gene: TRBJ2-7; CDR3aa: CASSSHDREEQYF; CDR3nt: TGTGCCAGCAGTTCCCACGACAGGGAAGAGCAGTACTTC
len: 14; d_gene: .; abundance: many; v_gene: TRBV7-2; j_gene: TRBJ2-7; CDR3aa: CASSLVKSSYEQYF; CDR3nt: TGTGCCAGCAGCTTAGTAAAGAGCTCCTACGAGCAGTACTTC
len: 18; d_gene: TRBD1; abundance: .; v_gene: TRBV6-6; j_gene: TRBJ1-2; CDR3aa: CASSYSPGQGIQSGGYTF; CDR3nt: TGTGCCAGCAGTTACTCTCCGGGACAGGGGATCCAATCGGGCGGCTACACCTTC
len: 15; d_gene: TRBD2; abundance: many; v_gene: TRBV6-5; j_gene: TRBJ2-7; CDR3aa: CASSYGTSGSYEQYF; CDR3nt: TGTGCCAGCAGTTACGGCACTAGCGGCTCCTACGAGCAGTACTTC
len: 16; d_gene: TRBD2; abundance: .; v_gene: TRBV7-2; j_gene: TRBJ2-7; CDR3aa: CASSLVSAGVGYEQYF; CDR3nt: TGTGCCAGCAGCTTAGTCTCAGCGGGAGTCGGGTACGAGCAGTACTTC
len: 14; d_gene: TRBD2; abundance: .; v_gene: TRBV20-1; j_gene: TRBJ2-3; CDR3aa: CSARREGLRDTQYF; CDR3nt: TGCAGTGCTAGACGGGAGGGCCTTAGGGATACGCAGTATTTT
len: 12; d_gene: .; abundance: .; v_gene: TRBV7-8; j_gene: TRBJ1-5; CDR3aa: CASSSHDQPQHF; CDR3nt: TGTGCCAGCAGCTCCCACGATCAGCCCCAGCATTTT
len: 16; d_gene: TRBD2; abundance: few; v_gene: TRBV27; j_gene: TRBJ2-3; CDR3aa: CASRKIAGEYTDTQYF; CDR3nt: TGTGCCAGCAGGAAAATAGCGGGAGAGTACACAGATACGCAGTATTTT
len: 16; d_gene: TRBD1; abundance: few; v_gene: TRBV27; j_gene: TRBJ2-7; CDR3aa: CASRSGTANTLYEQYF; CDR3nt: TGTGCCAGCAGATCGGGGACAGCAAATACCCTCTACGAGCAGTACTTC
len: 16; d_gene: .; abundance: few; v_gene: TRBV12-3/TRBV12-4; j_gene: TRBJ1-5; CDR3aa: CASSWWDTESNQPQHF; CDR3nt: TGTGCCAGCAGTTGGTGGGACACGGAGAGCAATCAGCCCCAGCATTTT
len: 16; d_gene: TRBD1; abundance: .; v_gene: TRBV5-1; j_gene: TRBJ1-2; CDR3aa: CASSLDETGAGYGYTF; CDR3nt: TGCGCCAGCAGCTTGGACGAGACAGGGGCGGGCTATGGCTACACCTTC
len: 16; d_gene: TRBD1; abundance: few; v_gene: TRBV18; j_gene: TRBJ1-1; CDR3aa: CASSPRDRGGDTEAFF; CDR3nt: TGTGCCAGCTCACCACGGGACAGGGGAGGGGACACTGAAGCTTTCTTT
len: 18; d_gene: TRBD1; abundance: many; v_gene: TRBV18; j_gene: TRBJ1-1; CDR3aa: CASSPLNPKTTGWSEAFF; CDR3nt: TGTGCCAGCTCACCCCTCAACCCCAAAACGACAGGGTGGTCTGAAGCTTTCTTT
len: 13; d_gene: .; abundance: .; v_gene: TRBV20-1; j_gene: TRBJ1-4; CDR3aa: CSARWTLNEKLFF; CDR3nt: TGCAGTGCTAGGTGGACTTTGAATGAAAAACTGTTTTTT
len: 13; d_gene: .; abundance: .; v_gene: TRBV7-8; j_gene: TRBJ1-4; CDR3aa: CASSLESRVKLFF; CDR3nt: TGTGCCAGCAGCTTAGAATCGAGGGTAAAACTGTTTTTT
len: 13; d_gene: .; abundance: many; v_gene: TRBV12-3/TRBV12-4; j_gene: TRBJ1-2; CDR3aa: CASRPTGIVGYTF; CDR3nt: TGTGCCAGCAGACCGACAGGAATAGTCGGCTACACCTTC
len: 13; d_gene: TRBD1; abundance: .; v_gene: TRBV7-9; j_gene: TRBJ2-1; CDR3aa: CASSLLSGQETFF; CDR3nt: TGTGCCAGCAGCCTCCTCAGCGGACAGGAGACGTTCTTC
len: 14; d_gene: .; abundance: few; v_gene: TRBV5-5; j_gene: TRBJ2-7; CDR3aa: CASSLVWGSYEQYF; CDR3nt: TGTGCCAGCAGCTTGGTCTGGGGGTCCTACGAGCAGTACTTC
len: 12; d_gene: .; abundance: few; v_gene: TRBV20-1; j_gene: TRBJ1-5; CDR3aa: CSASPGNQPQHF; CDR3nt: TGCAGTGCTAGTCCCGGAAATCAGCCCCAGCATTTT
len: 15; d_gene: .; abundance: few; v_gene: TRBV9; j_gene: TRBJ2-1; CDR3aa: CASSVVGSSYNEQFF; CDR3nt: TGTGCCAGCAGCGTAGTCGGGAGTTCCTACAATGAGCAGTTCTTC
len: 12; d_gene: .; abundance: .; v_gene: TRBV30; j_gene: TRBJ2-5; CDR3aa: CAWSGLRETQYF; CDR3nt: TGTGCCTGGAGTGGTTTGCGAGAGACCCAGTACTTC
len: 14; d_gene: TRBD2; abundance: .; v_gene: TRBV20-1; j_gene: TRBJ2-3; CDR3aa: CSEGLAGVTDTQYF; CDR3nt: TGCAGCGAGGGACTAGCGGGGGTCACAGATACGCAGTATTTT
len: 15; d_gene: .; abundance: few; v_gene: TRBV20-1; j_gene: TRBJ1-6; CDR3aa: CSARRGDASNSPLHF; CDR3nt: TGCAGTGCTAGAAGGGGGGACGCTTCTAATTCACCCCTCCACTTT
len: 14; d_gene: .; abundance: many; v_gene: TRBV28; j_gene: TRBJ2-1; CDR3aa: CASSWTGGNNEQFF; CDR3nt: TGTGCCAGCAGTTGGACGGGCGGAAACAATGAGCAGTTCTTC
len: 16; d_gene: TRBD1; abundance: .; v_gene: TRBV27; j_gene: TRBJ2-2; CDR3aa: CASSFKGGIETGELFF; CDR3nt: TGTGCCAGCAGTTTCAAAGGGGGCATAGAGACCGGGGAGCTGTTTTTT
len: 16; d_gene: .; abundance: many; v_gene: TRBV20-1; j_gene: TRBJ2-1; CDR3aa: CSARDPATSYNDGQFF; CDR3nt: TGCAGTGCTAGAGATCCGGCTACTAGCTACAATGACGGGCAGTTCTTC
len: 15; d_gene: TRBD1; abundance: .; v_gene: TRBV6-1; j_gene: TRBJ1-6; CDR3aa: CASSTFGTENSPLHF; CDR3nt: TGTGCCAGCAGCACGTTCGGGACAGAGAATTCACCCCTCCACTTT
len: 14; d_gene: TRBD2; abundance: many; v_gene: TRBV6-5; j_gene: TRBJ2-7; CDR3aa: CASSYLAGEYEQYF; CDR3nt: TGTGCCAGCAGTTACCTTGCGGGAGAGTACGAGCAGTACTTC
len: 14; d_gene: TRBD1; abundance: few; v_gene: TRBV4-3; j_gene: TRBJ2-7; CDR3aa: CASSRGQYTYEQYF; CDR3nt: TGCGCCAGCAGCCGGGGACAGTACACCTACGAGCAGTACTTC
len: 15; d_gene: .; abundance: .; v_gene: TRBV7-9; j_gene: TRBJ1-2; CDR3aa: CASSLGDRGRKGYTF; CDR3nt: TGTGCCAGCAGCTTAGGTGATAGGGGACGGAAGGGCTACACCTTC
len: 11; d_gene: .; abundance: few; v_gene: TRBV7-2; j_gene: TRBJ2-3; CDR3aa: CASSRMDTQYF; CDR3nt: TGTGCCAGCAGCCGGATGGATACGCAGTATTTT
len: 15; d_gene: .; abundance: .; v_gene: TRBV29-1; j_gene: TRBJ1-1; CDR3aa: CSVEGGIGLYTEAFF; CDR3nt: TGCAGCGTCGAGGGCGGAATAGGGTTGTACACTGAAGCTTTCTTT
len: 13; d_gene: .; abundance: .; v_gene: TRBV29-1; j_gene: TRBJ1-1; CDR3aa: CSVRGGWNTEAFF; CDR3nt: TGCAGCGTTAGGGGGGGCTGGAACACTGAAGCTTTCTTT